Included here is one T cell receptor beta chain sequence, with context. This CDR3 has 14 residues. The germline V gene encodes CDR1 SGHNT and CDR2 YYREEE (reference sequence). V was trimmed by 5 bases and J by 3 bases, leaving 14 bases between them. Produced via immunoSEQ multiplex PCR; TCRdb's table is partial and in-frame only. Found here are tens of thousands of clones, 65% to 90% of them singletons; the top ten hold roughly two fifths. This record comes from a study of blood T cell repertoires in COVID-19. Overall study: Acute and convalescent COVID-19 samples came from the United States, Italy and Spain. The analysed material was cDNA or gDNA that came from T cells, B-cell-depleted T cells, or PBMCs.

The V gene is TRBV5-4, the J gene TRBJ1-1, with TRBD1 as a possible D gene (6 bases). Material: peripheral blood. This receptor was identified in a man aged 80 or over with acute or convalescent COVID-19. In DNA form, the CDR3 reads TGTGCCAGCAGTCTTCGGGACAAATACACTGAAGCTTTCTTT. Translating it yields CASSLRDKYTEAFF.